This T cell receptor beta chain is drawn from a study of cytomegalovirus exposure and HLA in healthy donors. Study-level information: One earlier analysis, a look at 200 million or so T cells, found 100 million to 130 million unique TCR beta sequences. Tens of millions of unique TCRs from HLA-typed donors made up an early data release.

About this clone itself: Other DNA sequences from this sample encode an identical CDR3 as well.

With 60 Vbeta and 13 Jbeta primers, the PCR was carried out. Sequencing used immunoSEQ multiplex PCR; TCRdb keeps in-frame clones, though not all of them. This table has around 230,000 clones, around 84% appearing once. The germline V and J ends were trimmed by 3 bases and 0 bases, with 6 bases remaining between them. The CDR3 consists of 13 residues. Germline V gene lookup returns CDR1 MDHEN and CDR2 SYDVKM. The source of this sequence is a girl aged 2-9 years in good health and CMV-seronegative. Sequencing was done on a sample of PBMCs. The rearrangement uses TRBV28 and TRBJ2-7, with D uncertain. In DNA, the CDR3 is TGTGCCAGCAGTTTTGGCTCCTCCTACGAGCAGTACTTC. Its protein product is CASSFGSSYEQYF.